Listed here are 24 T cell receptor beta chains from one sample, sequenced in a study of blood T cell repertoires in COVID-19. Measured with immunoSEQ multiplex PCR; TCRdb has only the in-frame clones, and not every one. The top ten hold 1.5% to 2% of the sample, which has around 140,000 clones, about 92% seen once. The sequenced sample was peripheral blood. The origin of the receptors is a human donor in a cohort sampled during active COVID-19.

V gene TRBV18 combines with J gene TRBJ2-3; D is perhaps TRBD2 (5 bases). The CDR3 sequence is 15 residues long. Germline V gives CDR1 KGHSH, CDR2 LQKENI. V was clipped by 2 bases and J by 4 bases, with 13 bases between them. CDR3 sequence: CASSPVRSGADTQYF. The CDR3 DNA sequence: TGTGCCAGCTCACCAGTACGGTCCGGGGCAGATACGCAGTATTTT. Based on the CDR3 plus reference TRBV18 and TRBJ2-3, the full variable domain is NAGVMQNPRHLVRRRGQEARLRCSPMKGHSHVYWYRQLPEEGLKFMVYLQKENIIDESGMPKERFSAEFPKEGPSILRIQQVVRGDSAAYFCASSPVRSGADTQYFGPGTRLTVL.

This chain connects TRBV9 to TRBJ2-2, with a possible D match to TRBD1 (6 bases). Germline V CDR1 and CDR2: SGDLS, YYNGEE. The CDR3 extends over 15 amino acids. V was trimmed by 0 bases and J by 4 bases, leaving 10 bases between them. The CDR3 loop is CASSVDLGATGELFF. CDR3 in DNA: TGTGCCAGCAGCGTAGATCTGGGGGCCACCGGGGAGCTGTTTTTT.

The chain employs TRBV20-1 and TRBJ1-2; TRBD1 matches at 9 bases. The CDR3 is made up of 11 amino acids. CDR1 DFQATT and CDR2 SNEGSKA come from the germline V gene (reference sequence). CDR3 amino acids: CSLRQGDGYTF. The CDR3 coding sequence is TGCAGCCTAAGACAGGGGGACGGCTACACCTTC.

The chain employs TRBV6-5 and TRBJ2-3; 10 bases match TRBD2. Per germline, CDR1 MNHEY and CDR2 SVGAGI. V trimming: 5 bases; J trimming: 1 base; junction bases outside the gene matches: 3. The CDR3 is 15 amino acids. CDR3 in amino acids: CASSRAGGGTDTQYF. Here the CDR3 DNA reads TGTGCCAGCAGTCGAGCGGGGGGGGGCACAGATACGCAGTATTTT.

This clone was seen only once. The chain couples TRBV7-8 to TRBJ2-7; 10 bases fit TRBD2. Trimming removed 3 bases from V and 2 bases from J; junction bases left unmatched: 4. The CDR3 has 15 residues. Germline-derived CDR1 and CDR2 are SGHVS and FQNEAQ. The CDR3 coding sequence is TGTGCCAGCAGCTTCAATAGCGGGGGGCCCTACGAGCAGTACTTC. Translated, it gives CASSFNSGGPYEQYF.

The rearrangement uses TRBV7-9 and TRBJ2-2; D may be TRBD2 (6 bases). The CDR3 has 15 amino acids. Germline V gene sequence: CDR1 SEHNR, CDR2 FQNEAQ (reference sequence). Between the trimmed V and J ends, which lost 4 bases and 4 bases, there was a span of 13 bases. The DNA of the CDR3 is TGTGCCAGCAGCTGGCGTGGGGGGAGCACCGGGGAGCTGTTTTTT. Protein sequence: CASSWRGGSTGELFF.

The rearrangement joins TRBV5-1 to TRBJ2-7; 9 bases agree with TRBD1. The CDR3 covers 16 residues. Germline V gene sequence: CDR1 SGHRS, CDR2 YFSETQ. The V segment lost 3 bases and the J segment 4 bases; nucleotides outside the gene matches: 11. The CDR3 reads CASSSYRGPPRYEQYF. In DNA, the CDR3 is TGCGCCAGCAGCTCCTACAGGGGGCCCCCCCGGTACGAGCAGTACTTC.

This sequence joins TRBV7-8 and TRBJ2-7; 9 bases match TRBD1. The CDR3 has 16 residues. Germline V lookup: CDR1 SGHVS, CDR2 FQNEAQ. V dropped 4 bases and J dropped 3; count of bases not matched to a gene: 10. CDR3 in amino acids: CASSSQGGDRVYEQYF. CDR3 coding DNA: TGTGCCAGCAGCTCTCAAGGGGGGGACAGGGTCTACGAGCAGTACTTC. The full variable domain, rest sourced from reference TRBV7-8 and TRBJ2-7, is GAGVSQSPRYKVAKRGQDVALRCDPISGHVSLFWYQQALGQGPEFLTYFQNEAQLDKSGLPSDRFFAERPEGSVSTLKIQRTQQEDSAVYLCASSSQGGDRVYEQYFGPGTRLTVT.

DNA for the CDR3: TGTGCCTACCTCGCCGGGGGGTCCTACGAGCAGTACTTC. Encoded protein: CAYLAGGSYEQYF. This chain joins TRBV30 and TRBJ2-7; 7 positions match TRBD2. The V gene end was trimmed by 7 bases and the J gene end by 1 base; junction bases not matched to a gene: 7. Germline V gene sequence: CDR1 GTSNPN, CDR2 SVGIG (reference sequence). The CDR3 extends over 13 amino acids.

This chain links TRBV5-6 with TRBJ2-7; 7 positions match TRBD1. The germline V gene encodes CDR1 SGHDT and CDR2 YYEEEE. V lost 4 bases, J lost 4 bases, and 8 bases stayed unmatched. This CDR3 comprises 14 residues. The CDR3 bases are TGTGCCAGCAGCGCGACGACAGGGTGGTACGAGCAGTACTTC. It translates to CASSATTGWYEQYF.

On this clone: Other DNA sequences in the sample encode the same CDR3. V gene TRBV2 combines with J gene TRBJ2-7; weak D call: TRBD1 (6 bases). Trimming cost V 6 bases and J 4 bases, with 10 bases left between them. Germline CDR1 is SNHLY and CDR2 is FYNNEI. The CDR3 has 12 residues. The CDR3, as DNA: TGTGCCAGCAGGAACAGGGCTTACGAGCAGTACTTC. Translating gives CASRNRAYEQYF.

This chain links TRBV5-5 with TRBJ1-1, with 7 bases that match TRBD1. CDR1 SGHKS and CDR2 YYEKEE come from the germline V gene (reference sequence). J was trimmed by 5 bases and V by 2 bases; bases with no gene match: 9. This CDR3 comprises 15 residues. The CDR3, as DNA: TGTGCCAGCAGCTTCAGGACCGGGACAGAGACTGAAGCTTTCTTT. Translation gives CASSFRTGTETEAFF.

This rearrangement joins TRBV7-9 to TRBJ1-2, with D maybe TRBD1 (6 bases). Per the germline V gene, CDR1 is SEHNR and CDR2 is FQNEAQ (reference sequence). V lost 5 bases and J 4 bases, leaving 11 bases between the germline ends. CDR3 size: 13 residues. The CDR3 here is CASSPTGPYGYTF. As DNA, the CDR3 is TGTGCCAGCAGCCCGACAGGTCCCTATGGCTACACCTTC.

V is TRBV7-2 and J is TRBJ2-7; a weak D match, TRBD2 (6 bases). Trimming left V 5 bases short and J 2 bases short, with 13 bases between. The CDR3 spans 14 residues. In germline, CDR1 is SGHTA, CDR2 FQGNSA. The CDR3 DNA follows: TGTGCCAGCAGCGCCTCTATAGCGGCCTACGAGCAGTACTTC. It is translated as CASSASIAAYEQYF.

The chain has TRBV6-2 or TRBV6-3 and TRBJ1-2, with TRBD1 identical over 8 bases. The germline gives CDR1 MNHEY, CDR2 SVGEGT. CDR3 length equals 14 residues. After removal of 5 bases from V and 4 bases from J, the junction contained 6 bases not matched to a gene. The CDR3 region is CASSLRTGTYGYTF. The CDR3 region has the DNA TGTGCCAGCAGTCTCAGGACAGGGACCTATGGCTACACCTTC.

The chain recombines TRBV14 with TRBJ2-1; 12 bases fit TRBD1. The CDR3 is 16 amino acids. CDR1 is SGHDN, CDR2 FVKESK, per germline. Trimming took 4 bases from V and 2 from J; bases not matched to a gene: 3. DNA for the CDR3: TGTGCCAGCAGCCGGGGACAGGGGGCTACCTACAATGAGCAGTTCTTC. Translated: CASSRGQGATYNEQFF.

The chain is built from TRBV18 and TRBJ2-3; 7 nucleotides line up with TRBD2. The CDR3 is made up of 21 amino acids. The germline CDR1 and CDR2 sequences are KGHSH and LQKENI. V was pared by 1 base and J by 3 bases, with 22 bases of the junction left unmatched. The CDR3 loop is CASSPRVFEISGVLVTDTQYF. In DNA, the CDR3 is TGTGCCAGCTCACCACGAGTATTCGAGATCAGCGGGGTATTAGTAACAGATACGCAGTATTTT.

The chain joins TRBV5-6 to TRBJ1-1; no clear D. V was shortened by 0 bases and J by 1 base, with 7 bases between the two germline ends. The CDR3 extends over 14 amino acids. Germline V lookup: CDR1 SGHDT, CDR2 YYEEEE. The CDR3 coding sequence is TGTGCCAGCAGCTTGGGGCACGAGAACACTGAAGCTTTCTTT. This codes for CASSLGHENTEAFF. The full variable domain, with the rest looked up from reference TRBV5-6 and TRBJ1-1, is DAGVTQSPTHLIKTRGQQVTLRCSPKSGHDTVSWYQQALGQGPQFIFQYYEEEERQRGNFPDRFSGHQFPNYSSELNVNALLLGDSALYLCASSLGHENTEAFFGQGTRLTVV.

The chain has TRBV5-1 and TRBJ2-5; 9 bases align to TRBD1. This CDR3 contains 15 residues. V was clipped by 0 bases and J by 4 bases; unmatched bases: 4. Germline CDR1 is SGHRS and CDR2 is YFSETQ. This CDR3 reads CASSLGGQGRETQYF. For the CDR3, the DNA is TGCGCCAGCAGCTTGGGGGGACAGGGAAGAGAGACCCAGTACTTC.

This chain links TRBV5-5 with TRBJ1-4; D is unclear. The V gene lost 0 bases and the J gene lost 0 bases, with 6 bases spanning the gap. The CDR3 spans 15 residues. Per the germline V gene, CDR1 is SGHKS and CDR2 is YYEKEE (reference sequence). The CDR3 region is CASSLDNPTNEKLFF. The CDR3 DNA follows: TGTGCCAGCAGCTTGGACAATCCAACTAATGAAAAACTGTTTTTT.

About this clone itself: This may come from a read error, since a much larger clone is one base off. The chain links TRBV7-6 to TRBJ1-1; D is undetermined. CDR3 size: 13 residues. Germline lookup yields CDR1 SGHVS and CDR2 FNYEAQ. The V end was cut by 1 base, the J end by 3 bases, with 6 bases between. CDR3 DNA sequence: TGTGCCAGCAGCTTAGGCAGTTACACTGAAGCTTTCTTT. This sequence encodes CASSLGSYTEAFF.

This chain connects TRBV13 to TRBJ2-7; 9 positions agree with TRBD2. This CDR3 contains 17 residues. V was pared by 2 bases and J by 4 bases, with 12 bases of the junction left unmatched. Germline V gives CDR1 PRHDT, CDR2 FYEKMQ (reference sequence). In nucleotides, the CDR3 is TGTGCCAGCAGCTTAATGGGAGTAGCGGGGGCCGTATACGAGCAGTACTTC. This codes for CASSLMGVAGAVYEQYF.

The genes are TRBV5-4 and TRBJ1-3; 7 nucleotides align to TRBD1. Germline CDR1 reads SGHNT; CDR2 reads YYREEE (reference sequence). J was trimmed by 0 bases and V by 7 bases; bases with no gene match: 10. This CDR3 is built from 16 residues. The CDR3 DNA is TGTGCCAGCCAAAACAGGGGCCAGAGCTCTGGAAACACCATATATTTT. Protein sequence: CASQNRGQSSGNTIYF.

The sample holds a few counts of this clone. The chain has TRBV20-1 and TRBJ2-3, with D unresolved. This CDR3 has 14 residues. Per the germline V gene, CDR1 is DFQATT and CDR2 is SNEGSKA (reference sequence). The V end lost 3 bases, the J end lost 4 bases, and 14 bases lay between the germline ends. CDR3 nucleotides: TGCAGTGCTAGTCCCCAGGCTGTGCCAGATACGCAGTATTTT. It is translated as CSASPQAVPDTQYF.